Below, 20 T cell receptor beta chains from the same sample are listed, as sequenced in a study of PD-L1 blockade in urothelial cancer. Documented time point: pretreatment peripheral blood. Sequencing used immunoSEQ multiplex PCR; TCRdb keeps in-frame clones, though not all of them. The data hold 98,000 or so clones, with 85% to 90% observed a single time. Sequencing was performed on PBMCs, taken around atezolizumab (anti-PD-L1) treatment. Receptor source: a man between 60 and 75 years old with urothelial cancer.

The gene calls are TRBV7-5 and TRBJ2-7; the D call in the table, TRBD1, was not verified against the DNA. TRBV7-5 is shown as a pseudogene. The CDR3 loop spans 14 amino acids. The CDR3 DNA is TGTGTCAGAAGCCTACGGACAGTAGACTACGAGCAGTACTTC. Encoded protein: CVRSLRTVDYEQYF.

The J gene is TRBJ2-2, the V gene TRBV9; 12 bases are shared with TRBD2. The CDR3 extends over 19 amino acids. The V gene's germline CDR1 is SGDLS and CDR2 YYNGEE. V trimming: 2 bases; J trimming: 2 bases; junction bases outside the gene matches: 10. CDR3 sequence reads: CASSVQPGGLAGNTGELFF. In DNA, the CDR3 is TGTGCCAGCAGCGTTCAACCCGGGGGACTAGCGGGCAACACCGGGGAGCTGTTTTTT.

The genes are TRBV9 and TRBJ2-1, with unresolved D. Between the trimmed V and J ends, which lost 0 bases and 5 bases, there was a span of 12 bases. CDR3 length: 15 amino acids. Germline V gene sequence: CDR1 SGDLS, CDR2 YYNGEE. CDR3 bases: TGTGCCAGCAGCGTAGCTACGCTATCCAACAATGAGCAGTTCTTC. Translated: CASSVATLSNNEQFF.

This clone is a singleton in its sample. The chain combines TRBV5-6 with TRBJ1-3, with no clear D. The CDR3 totals 14 residues. Per germline, CDR1 SGHDT and CDR2 YYEEEE. Trimming shortened V by 6 bases and J by 0 bases, and 10 bases separated the two germline ends. This chain's CDR3 is CASKAASSGNTIYF. Written as DNA, the CDR3 is TGTGCCAGCAAAGCCGCCTCCTCTGGAAACACCATATATTTT.

The chain is built from TRBV9 and TRBJ2-5; D perhaps matches TRBD1 (5 bases). Per germline, CDR1 SGDLS and CDR2 YYNGEE. There are 15 residues in the CDR3. The V gene lost 4 bases and the J gene lost 3 bases, with 16 bases spanning the gap. The CDR3 reads CASSYRGAVEETQYF. The CDR3 nucleotides are TGTGCCAGCAGCTACCGTGGGGCAGTAGAAGAGACCCAGTACTTC.

DNA of the CDR3: TGTGCCAGCGGGGACAGGGGGCCGCGGGAGCAGTACTTC. It encodes CASGDRGPREQYF. The chain recombines TRBV28 with TRBJ2-7, with 12 nucleotides matching TRBD1. The J segment lost 7 bases and the V segment lost 8 bases, leaving 6 bases of the junction unmatched. This CDR3 is built from 13 residues. Germline V lookup: CDR1 MDHEN, CDR2 SYDVKM.

For this clone: The junction shows a germline mismatch at one end, possibly a read error. DNA for the CDR3: TGTGCCAGCCCCCCCCAGGGGACCGCCTTC. Translation gives CASPPQGTAF. This chain joins TRBV6-1 and TRBJ1-2; weak D call: TRBD1 (6 bases). This CDR3 is built from 10 residues. Looked up from germline, CDR1 is MNHNS and CDR2 is SASEGT.

This rearrangement joins TRBV7-3 to TRBJ1-1; D is unresolved. CDR1 SGHTA and CDR2 FQGTGA come from the germline V gene. V was clipped by 1 base and J by 1 base, with 4 bases between them. The CDR3 is 13 amino acids. The CDR3 region is CASSLSRNTEAFF. CDR3 DNA: TGTGCCAGCAGCTTAAGCAGGAACACTGAAGCTTTCTTT.

The chain joins TRBV19 to TRBJ2-2; 8 positions agree with TRBD1. The trim removed 7 bases at V and 4 bases at J, leaving 11 bases unmatched. The CDR3 length is 16 residues. CDR1 and CDR2 (germline): LNHDA, SQIVND (reference sequence). The CDR3 region has the DNA TGTGCCAGTACCCCAGAGGGCAGGGGGCTCACCGGGGAGCTGTTTTTT. Protein: CASTPEGRGLTGELFF.

This clone has a handful of counts. The chain recombines TRBV30 with TRBJ1-1; the D is unclear. The CDR3 sequence is 11 residues long. Per germline, CDR1 GTSNPN and CDR2 SVGIG (reference sequence). Trimming removed 4 bases from V and 7 bases from J, with 10 bases in between. CDR3 DNA sequence: TGTGCCTGGAAGTGGAGTAATGAAGCTTTCTTT. Residues: CAWKWSNEAFF.

The chain combines TRBV29-1 with TRBJ2-1; 11 bases fit TRBD1. The CDR3 contains 14 residues. CDR1 is SQVTM, CDR2 ANQGSEA, per germline. With V trimmed by 7 bases and J by 6 bases, 8 bases remained unmatched. The CDR3 DNA sequence: TGCAGCGGGCAAACCGGGACAGGGGGCAATGAGCAGTTCTTC. The encoded protein is CSGQTGTGGNEQFF.

J is TRBJ1-5 and V is TRBV2, with TRBD1 matching over 9 bases. V shed 7 bases, J shed 5 bases, and the junction held 6 bases outside the gene matches. Germline V lookup: CDR1 SNHLY, CDR2 FYNNEI. This CDR3 is 14 amino acids long. Here the CDR3 DNA reads TGTGCCAGCAATTTGGACAGGGGTGATCAGCCCCAGCATTTT. It codes for CASNLDRGDQPQHF.

The gene calls are TRBV7-2 and TRBJ2-3; the match to TRBD2 covers 10 bases. Germline values: CDR1 SGHTA, CDR2 FQGNSA. The CDR3 extends over 15 amino acids. V was clipped by 1 base and J by 4 bases; unmatched bases: 2. This chain's CDR3 is CASSLVLAGADTQYF. The CDR3 nucleotides read TGTGCCAGCAGCTTAGTCCTAGCGGGAGCAGATACGCAGTATTTT.

The chain combines TRBV4-2 with TRBJ2-5; 7 nucleotides align to TRBD1. CDR1 and CDR2 (germline): LGHNA, YNFKEQ. The trim removed 4 bases at V and 7 bases at J, leaving 9 bases unmatched. The CDR3 runs 14 residues. CDR3 in amino acids: CASSLTGTDVTQYF. CDR3 DNA: TGTGCCAGCAGCCTCACCGGGACAGACGTGACCCAGTACTTC.

The rearrangement uses TRBV7-3 and TRBJ2-1, with 7 bases aligning to TRBD1. The trim removed 5 bases at V and 4 bases at J, leaving 8 bases unmatched. The CDR3 length is 15 residues. Per the germline V gene, CDR1 is SGHTA and CDR2 is FQGTGA. The CDR3 DNA reads as TGTGCCAGCAGCCTGTCCGGGACAGTTTACAATGAGCAGTTCTTC. Translation: CASSLSGTVYNEQFF.

The gene calls are TRBV7-2 and TRBJ1-2; 7 nucleotides align to TRBD1. This CDR3 comprises 15 residues. CDR1 SGHTA and CDR2 FQGNSA come from the germline V gene. V trimming: 1 base; J trimming: 4 bases; junction bases outside the gene matches: 6. The chain's CDR3 is CASSLVGQGGYGYTF. CDR3 bases: TGTGCCAGCAGCTTAGTCGGTCAGGGGGGCTATGGCTACACCTTC.

This sequence joins TRBV29-1 and TRBJ2-3, with 8 nucleotides matching TRBD2. Trimming at V came to 7 bases and at J to 0 bases, leaving 9 bases not matched to a gene. The CDR3 is 15 residues long. Germline assignment: CDR1 SQVTM and CDR2 ANQGSEA. CDR3 in DNA: TGCAGCGCGGGACTAGAGGGGGGTAGCACAGATACGCAGTATTTT. Translating gives CSAGLEGGSTDTQYF.

This clone was seen just once. This chain joins TRBV7-3 and TRBJ2-3, with 8 positions matching TRBD2. Unmatched junction bases numbered 9, after V lost 5 bases and J lost 2 bases. Germline lookup yields CDR1 SGHTA and CDR2 FQGTGA. The CDR3 runs to 16 residues. DNA for the CDR3: TGTGCCAGCAGCCCTCGGGGGGGGACTACCACAGATACGCAGTATTTT. Translation gives CASSPRGGTTTDTQYF.

J is TRBJ1-6 and V is TRBV4-3; D is ambiguous. CDR3 length: 15 amino acids. Germline V gene lookup returns CDR1 LGHNA and CDR2 YSLEER. V lost 0 bases and J lost 15, with 18 bases in between. The CDR3 reads CASSQENGEPVHLHF. The CDR3 bases are TGCGCCAGCAGCCAAGAAAATGGGGAGCCCGTACACCTCCACTTT.

The chain recombines TRBV27 with TRBJ1-1, with D perhaps matching TRBD1 (5 bases). V lost 7 bases and J lost 5, with 14 bases in between. CDR1 is MNHEY, CDR2 SMNVEV, per germline (reference sequence). CDR3 length: 13 amino acids. For the CDR3, the DNA is TGTGCCAGCACCAAGAACGGGGGAACTGAAGCTTTCTTT. This gives the protein CASTKNGGTEAFF.